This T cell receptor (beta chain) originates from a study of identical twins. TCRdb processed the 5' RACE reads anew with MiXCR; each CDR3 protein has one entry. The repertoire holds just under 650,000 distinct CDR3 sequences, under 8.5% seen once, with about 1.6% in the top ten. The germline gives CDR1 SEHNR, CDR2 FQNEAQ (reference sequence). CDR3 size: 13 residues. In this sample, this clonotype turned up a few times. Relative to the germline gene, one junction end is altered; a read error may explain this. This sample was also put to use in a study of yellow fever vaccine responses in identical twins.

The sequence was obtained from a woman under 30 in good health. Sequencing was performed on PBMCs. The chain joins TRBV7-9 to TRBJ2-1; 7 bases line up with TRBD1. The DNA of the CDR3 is TGTGCCAGCAGCCCCCGGGACAGTAGGGAGCGGTTCTTC. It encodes CASSPRDSRERFF.